This section outlines one TCR beta chain sequence together with its context. This sample stems from a study of blood T cell repertoires in COVID-19. Across the study: In each case, the material was cDNA or gDNA derived from T cells, B-cell-depleted T cells, or PBMCs.

Repertoires were generated with immunoSEQ multiplex PCR, while TCRdb's copy carries only in-frame clones and drops some. The sample holds about 270,000 clones, about 88% seen once. J gave up 0 bases and V 2 bases, and 3 bases lay outside the gene matches. The CDR3 has 16 residues. Per germline, CDR1 SGHTA and CDR2 FQGTGA. The chain combines TRBV7-3 with TRBJ1-1; TRBD1 agrees at 10 bases. The TCR sequence derives from a woman aged 45-59 years who had recovered from COVID-19. The sample comprised PBMCs or T cells enriched from blood (not recorded which). The CDR3 loop reads CASSLAGQGMNTEAFF. The CDR3 nucleotides are TGTGCCAGCAGCTTAGCGGGACAGGGGATGAACACTGAAGCTTTCTTT. Combining the CDR3 with reference TRBV7-3 and TRBJ1-1 gives the whole variable domain GAGVSQTPSNKVTEKGKYVELRCDPISGHTALYWYRQSLGQGPEFLIYFQGTGAADDSGLPNDRFFAVRPEGSVSTLKIQRTERGDSAVYLCASSLAGQGMNTEAFFGQGTRLTVV.